Shown below are 22 T cell receptor beta chains from a single sample sequenced in a study of T-cell memory formation after mild COVID-19. MiXCR, run by TCRdb on the 5' RACE reads, gives a single entry per CDR3 protein. The data contain 350,000 to 450,000 distinct CDR3 sequences, over 13% of them seen just once; the ten biggest clones take up approximately 20%. The sequencing input was PBMCs or a T cell subset sorted from them (not recorded which). The receptors were gathered from a young man who had mild COVID-19 (a few samples of this study predate the infection). Cell type and time point are not known.

This clonotype was found a few times. The chain joins TRBV7-2 to TRBJ2-1; possibly TRBD2 for D (5 bases). The ends were cut back, 2 bases at V and 2 bases at J, with 10 bases in the middle. Germline CDR1 is SGHTA and CDR2 is FQGNSA. There are 15 residues in the CDR3. The CDR3 spells CASSLLDGAYNEQFF. The CDR3 DNA is TGTGCCAGCAGCTTACTCGACGGGGCCTACAATGAGCAGTTCTTC.

This clonotype has a handful of counts. The rearrangement links TRBV5-1 to TRBJ2-7; no clear D. This CDR3 comprises 14 residues. V dropped 2 bases and J dropped 0 bases, with 9 bases sitting between them. Germline V CDR1 and CDR2: SGHRS, YFSETQ. The CDR3 nucleotides read TGCGCCAGCAGCTTTAGTCCGTCCTCCTACGAGCAGTACTTC. Translating it yields CASSFSPSSYEQYF.

This clonotype was counted only a few times. J is TRBJ2-5 and V is TRBV10-3; 9 bases line up with TRBD1. This CDR3 has 14 amino acids. Germline lookup yields CDR1 ENHRY and CDR2 SYGVKD. J lost 5 bases, V lost 3 bases, and 4 bases had no gene match. Here the CDR3 reads CAISDRTGVETQYF. CDR3 nucleotide sequence: TGTGCCATCAGTGATAGGACAGGGGTTGAGACCCAGTACTTC.

The V call is TRBV4-2, the J call TRBJ1-2; D perhaps matches TRBD1 (5 bases). CDR1 and CDR2 from the germline V gene are LGHNA and YNFKEQ. V was cut by 0 bases and J by 4 bases, with 12 bases left in between. The CDR3 is 15 residues long. As DNA, the CDR3 is TGTGCCAGCAGCCAAGATCGTCAGGGACCCTATGGCTACACCTTC. It codes for CASSQDRQGPYGYTF.

The CDR3 sequence: CASSTMGQEADTQYF. The CDR3, as DNA: TGTGCCAGCAGCACGATGGGACAGGAAGCAGATACGCAGTATTTT. This sequence joins TRBV7-2 and TRBJ2-3, with 8 nucleotides matching TRBD1. This CDR3 is built from 15 residues. Germline V lookup: CDR1 SGHTA, CDR2 FQGNSA. The V gene end was trimmed by 5 bases and the J gene end by 4 bases; junction bases not matched to a gene: 8.

In its sample, this clonotype was seen a few times. This rearrangement joins TRBV7-2 to TRBJ1-5, with 8 positions matching TRBD1. The CDR3 runs to 14 residues. Germline lookup yields CDR1 SGHTA and CDR2 FQGNSA. The V segment lost 4 bases and the J segment 6 bases; nucleotides outside the gene matches: 5. The CDR3 loop is CASSSGTGGQPQHF. The CDR3, as DNA: TGTGCCAGCAGCTCCGGGACAGGTGGTCAGCCCCAGCATTTT.

In this sample, this clonotype turned up a few times. J is TRBJ1-3 and V is TRBV6-1; D remains unclear. V gave up 2 bases and J gave up 4 bases, with 6 bases separating them. The length of the CDR3 is 13 residues. Germline V gene sequence: CDR1 MNHNS, CDR2 SASEGT. The CDR3 region has the DNA TGTGCCAGCAGTGAACTGGGCGGAAACACCATATATTTT. Translating it yields CASSELGGNTIYF.

Points on this clonotype: The junction and the germline gene differ at one end; a read error may be behind it. This rearrangement joins TRBV4-3 to TRBJ1-4; unclear D gene. The CDR3 totals 14 residues. Germline loops: CDR1 LGHNA, CDR2 YSLEER. CDR3 sequence (DNA): TGCGCCAGCAGCTTGGACCCAACTAATGAAAAAATGTTTTTT. Residues: CASSLDPTNEKMFF.

The chain combines TRBV7-6 with TRBJ2-1; D is possibly TRBD2 (5 bases). Trimming removed 8 bases at V and 3 bases at J, with 17 bases between. The CDR3 covers 15 residues. In germline, CDR1 is SGHVS, CDR2 FNYEAQ. CDR3 region: CASGSEAGVYNEQFF. The CDR3 DNA reads as TGTGCCAGCGGGAGCGAGGCTGGGGTCTACAATGAGCAGTTCTTC.

This clonotype was counted between two and nine times. J is TRBJ2-2 and V is TRBV19; the match to TRBD1 covers 10 bases. V was pared by 6 bases and J by 5 bases, with 3 bases of the junction left unmatched. Germline CDR1 reads LNHDA; CDR2 reads SQIVND (reference sequence). The CDR3 is 14 amino acids. CDR3 residues: CASSGTGETGELFF. CDR3 coding DNA: TGTGCCAGTAGCGGGACAGGGGAGACCGGGGAGCTGTTTTTT.

The CDR3: CASRKEGGGTNEKLFF. The CDR3 DNA follows: TGTGCCAGCAGGAAGGAGGGCGGGGGGACTAATGAAAAACTGTTTTTT. This chain links TRBV7-2 with TRBJ1-4; possible D gene TRBD1, 5 bases. Per the germline V gene, CDR1 is SGHTA and CDR2 is FQGNSA. The CDR3 contains 16 residues. Trimming removed 6 bases from V and 2 bases from J, with 16 bases in between.

The CDR3 sequence is CASSFQGRAEAFF. For the CDR3, the DNA is TGTGCCAGCAGCTTTCAGGGAAGGGCTGAAGCTTTCTTT. The rearrangement joins TRBV7-2 to TRBJ1-1; tentatively, D is TRBD1 (5 bases). CDR3 length equals 13 residues. Germline CDR1 SGHTA, CDR2 FQGNSA. Trimming removed 3 bases from V and 6 bases from J, with 11 bases in between. The variable domain in full, completed from reference TRBV7-2 and TRBJ1-1, reads GAGVSQSPSNKVTEKGKDVELRCDPISGHTALYWYRQSLGQGLEFLIYFQGNSAPDKSGLPSDRFSAERTGGSVSTLTIQRTQQEDSAVYLCASSFQGRAEAFFGQGTRLTVV.

This clonotype was seen many times. The chain recombines TRBV10-3 with TRBJ1-4, with 7 nucleotides matching TRBD1. The CDR3 has 15 residues. With 5 bases clipped from V and 3 bases from J, the junction kept 6 bases outside the gene matches. CDR1 is ENHRY, CDR2 SYGVKD, per germline. The CDR3 nucleotides read TGTGCCATCAGTCCACAGGGGACCTCTAATGAAAAACTGTTTTTT. This encodes CAISPQGTSNEKLFF.

This clonotype showed up just a few times. This rearrangement joins TRBV15 to TRBJ2-6; perhaps D is TRBD1 or TRBD2 (6 bases each). The germline CDR1 and CDR2 sequences are LNHNV and YYDKDF (reference sequence). The CDR3 is 20 amino acids. V gave up 1 base and J gave up 0 bases, with 19 bases separating them. The CDR3: CATSRVTGAGIGSGANVLTF. The CDR3 nucleotides are TGTGCCACCAGCAGAGTGACGGGGGCAGGGATCGGCTCTGGGGCCAACGTCCTGACTTTC.

The chain has TRBV6-2 or TRBV6-3 and TRBJ2-1; D is ambiguous. The V gene's germline CDR1 is MNHEY and CDR2 SVGEGT. This CDR3 region has 10 residues. The germline V and J ends were trimmed by 9 bases and 4 bases, with 4 bases remaining between them. CDR3 coding DNA: TGTGCCAGAAAATACAATGAGCAGTTCTTC. It translates to CARKYNEQFF.

This sequence joins TRBV30 and TRBJ2-7; 7 bases are a match to TRBD2. Germline CDR1 reads GTSNPN; CDR2 reads SVGIG (reference sequence). V shed 8 bases, J shed 7 bases, and the junction held 14 bases outside the gene matches. This CDR3 is 13 amino acids long. CDR3 in amino acids: CARGSSQAGEQYF. In DNA form, the CDR3 reads TGTGCCCGGGGGTCTTCCCAAGCGGGGGAGCAGTACTTC.

Only a few counts were recorded for this clonotype. The chain recombines TRBV20-1 with TRBJ2-1; no definite D call. The CDR3 contains 12 residues. Germline V gene lookup returns CDR1 DFQATT and CDR2 SNEGSKA (reference sequence). Trimming shortened V by 3 bases and J by 4 bases, and 7 bases separated the two germline ends. The CDR3 coding sequence is TGCAGTGCTAGTGTGGTATACAATGAGCAGTTCTTC. Protein: CSASVVYNEQFF.

This clonotype was observed many times. The chain recombines TRBV11-1 with TRBJ2-3; D is perhaps TRBD1 (6 bases). Germline V gene sequence: CDR1 SGHAT, CDR2 FQDESV (reference sequence). V was cut by 2 bases and J by 2 bases, with 14 bases left in between. There are 16 residues in the CDR3. In nucleotides, the CDR3 is TGTGCCAGCAGCTTAAATGACAGGCTAATCACAGATACGCAGTATTTT. Amino acids: CASSLNDRLITDTQYF.

At least ten counts were recorded for this clonotype. The chain carries TRBV5-4 and TRBJ1-1; possibly TRBD1 for D (6 bases). Germline CDR1 SGHNT, CDR2 YYREEE (reference sequence). This CDR3 has 15 residues. V was shortened by 2 bases and J by 7 bases, with 18 bases between the two germline ends. Written as DNA, the CDR3 is TGTGCCAGCAGCTTTGAGATCGGGGGGCAGGGTGAAGCTTTCTTT. It codes for CASSFEIGGQGEAFF. The whole variable domain, remainder taken from reference TRBV5-4 and TRBJ1-1, is ETGVTQSPTHLIKTRGQQVTLRCSSQSGHNTVSWYQQALGQGPQFIFQYYREEENGRGNFPPRFSGLQFPNYSSELNVNALELDDSALYLCASSFEIGGQGEAFFGQGTRLTVV.

This clonotype was detected only a few times. The chain links TRBV11-2 to TRBJ2-2, with D perhaps TRBD1 or TRBD2 (5 bases each). This CDR3 is built from 18 residues. Germline V lookup: CDR1 SGHAT, CDR2 FQNNGV. The germline V and J ends were trimmed by 0 bases and 3 bases, with 17 bases remaining between them. CDR3 nucleotides: TGTGCCAGCAGCTTAGAGTGGGCCCGGGGCAACTACACCGGGGAGCTGTTTTTT. Its translation: CASSLEWARGNYTGELFF.

The genes are TRBV11-1 and TRBJ1-1, with D tentatively TRBD1 (5 bases). CDR1 SGHAT and CDR2 FQDESV come from the germline V gene (reference sequence). This CDR3 region has 14 residues. The V and J ends lost 6 bases and 2 bases respectively, with 13 bases between them. The CDR3, as DNA: TGTGCCAGCAGTTGGAGGGGCAGTAACACTGAAGCTTTCTTT. Translation gives CASSWRGSNTEAFF.

This clonotype showed up just a few times. The chain combines TRBV4-2 with TRBJ2-4, with 11 bases that match TRBD1. V was pared by 0 bases and J by 8 bases, with 9 bases of the junction left unmatched. There are 17 residues in the CDR3. CDR1 and CDR2 (germline): LGHNA, YNFKEQ. The chain's CDR3 is CASSQDWAGTGGYIQYF. For the CDR3, the DNA is TGTGCCAGCAGCCAAGATTGGGCGGGGACAGGGGGATACATTCAGTACTTC.